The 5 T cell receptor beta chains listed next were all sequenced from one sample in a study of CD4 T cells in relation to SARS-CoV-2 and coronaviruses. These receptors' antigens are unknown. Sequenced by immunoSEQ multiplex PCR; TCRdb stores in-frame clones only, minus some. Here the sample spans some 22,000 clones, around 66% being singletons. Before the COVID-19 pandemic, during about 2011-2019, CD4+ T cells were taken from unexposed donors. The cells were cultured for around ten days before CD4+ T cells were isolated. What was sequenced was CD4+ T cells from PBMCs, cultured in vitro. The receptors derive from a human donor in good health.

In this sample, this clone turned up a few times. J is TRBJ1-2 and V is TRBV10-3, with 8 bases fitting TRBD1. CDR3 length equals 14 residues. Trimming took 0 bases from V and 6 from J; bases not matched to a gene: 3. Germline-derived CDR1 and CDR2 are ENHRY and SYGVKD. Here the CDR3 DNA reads TGTGCCATCAGTGAGTCCCAGGGGGCTGATGGCTACACCTTC. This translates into CAISESQGADGYTF.

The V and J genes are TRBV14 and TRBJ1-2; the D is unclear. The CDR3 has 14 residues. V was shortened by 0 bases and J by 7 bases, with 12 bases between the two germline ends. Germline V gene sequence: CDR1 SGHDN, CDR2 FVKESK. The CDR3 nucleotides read TGTGCCAGCAGCCAAGATTCTACTGGCCTTGGCTACACCTTC. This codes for CASSQDSTGLGYTF.

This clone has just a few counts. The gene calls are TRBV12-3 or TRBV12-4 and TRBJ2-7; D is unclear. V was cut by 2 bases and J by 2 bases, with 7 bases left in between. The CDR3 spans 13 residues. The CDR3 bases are TGTGCCAGCAGTTTATTACTGACCTACGAGCAGTACTTC. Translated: CASSLLLTYEQYF.

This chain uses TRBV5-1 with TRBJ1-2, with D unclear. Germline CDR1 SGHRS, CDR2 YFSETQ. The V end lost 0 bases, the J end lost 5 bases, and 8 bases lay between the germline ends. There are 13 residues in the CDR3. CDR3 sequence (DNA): TGCGCCAGCAGCTTGGCGGTAGGGTATGGCTACACCTTC. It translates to CASSLAVGYGYTF.

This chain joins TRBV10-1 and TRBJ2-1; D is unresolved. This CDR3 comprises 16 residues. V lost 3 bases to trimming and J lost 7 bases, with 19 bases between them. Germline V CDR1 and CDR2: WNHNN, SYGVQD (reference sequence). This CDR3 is CASSEGGPTLGNEQFF. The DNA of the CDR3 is TGCGCCAGCAGTGAAGGTGGACCGACCCTCGGGAATGAGCAGTTCTTC.